These T cell receptor beta chains were read from a single sample in a study of cytomegalovirus exposure and HLA in healthy donors. The repertoire was sequenced with immunoSEQ multiplex PCR; TCRdb's copy has only in-frame clones and lacks some. The profile shows approximately 220,000 clones, around 80% of them singletons. What was sequenced was PBMCs. Receptor source: a girl aged 2 to 10 in good health and CMV-seronegative. CDR3s include the opening cysteine and the closing phenylalanine or tryptophan. Each record gives: clone size, D gene, J gene, V gene, CDR3 protein, CDR3 DNA. D genes are given only for firm matches. Only some rows state a clone size, as once, few, many or a class for expanded clones.

NA	NA	TRBJ2-7	TRBV4-2	CASGVDEQYF	TGTGCCAGCGGAGTGGACGAGCAGTACTTC
NA	TRBD2	TRBJ2-7	TRBV6-5	CASSYSLAGDTYEQYF	TGTGCCAGCAGTTACAGCCTAGCGGGGGATACCTACGAGCAGTACTTC
NA	NA	TRBJ1-6	TRBV14	CASSLIQSSYNSPLHF	TGTGCCAGCAGCCTTATACAGAGCTCCTATAATTCACCCCTCCACTTT
few	NA	TRBJ2-3	TRBV4-1	CASSQESGDTQYF	TGCGCCAGCAGCCAAGAATCCGGAGATACGCAGTATTTT
NA	TRBD1	TRBJ2-1	TRBV4-1	CASSKGTGEGNEQFF	TGCGCCAGCAGCAAGGGGACAGGGGAAGGCAATGAGCAGTTCTTC
few	NA	TRBJ2-1	TRBV19	CASSIMGGGFNEQFF	TGTGCCAGTAGTATTATGGGAGGGGGATTCAATGAGCAGTTCTTC
NA	NA	TRBJ1-2	TRBV25-1	CASSEAGGGVAGYGYTF	TGTGCCAGCAGTGAAGCGGGCGGGGGGGTGGCGGGCTATGGCTACACCTTC
NA	TRBD1	TRBJ1-2	TRBV9	CASSVVDRPFYGYTF	TGTGCCAGCAGCGTAGTGGACAGGCCGTTCTATGGCTACACCTTC
NA	NA	TRBJ2-7	TRBV18	CASSATRYEQYF	TGTGCCAGCTCCGCTACTAGGTACGAGCAGTACTTC
few	NA	TRBJ1-4	TRBV5-6	CASSVRVGEKLFF	TGTGCCAGCAGCGTCAGGGTTGGGGAAAAACTGTTTTTT
few	NA	TRBJ2-7	TRBV10-1	CASSESRLPRESSYEQYF	TGCGCCAGCAGTGAGTCGCGATTGCCGCGGGAAAGCTCCTACGAGCAGTACTTC
once	TRBD2	TRBJ2-3	TRBV2	CASQREGGTDTQYF	TGTGCCAGCCAACGGGAGGGGGGCACAGATACGCAGTATTTT
few	NA	TRBJ1-3	TRBV27	CASSKQGSSGNTIYF	TGTGCCAGCAGTAAACAGGGTTCATCTGGAAACACCATATATTTT
once	TRBD1	TRBJ1-2	TRBV27	CASRTGMDYGYTF	TGTGCCAGCCGGACAGGGATGGACTATGGCTACACCTTC
NA	TRBD2	TRBJ2-1	TRBV18	CASSQVIGLAKINEQFF	TGTGCCAGCTCACAAGTTATCGGACTAGCGAAAATTAATGAGCAGTTCTTC
NA	NA	TRBJ1-2	TRBV4-2	CASSQQIPRTDMNYGYTF	TGTGCCAGCAGCCAGCAAATACCACGGACAGATATGAACTATGGCTACACCTTC
NA	NA	TRBJ1-1	TRBV2	CASAAGWDTEAFF	TGTGCCAGCGCTGCGGGGTGGGACACTGAAGCTTTCTTT
few	NA	TRBJ2-3	TRBV5-1	CASREGLATDTQYF	TGCGCCAGCAGGGAAGGACTCGCCACAGATACGCAGTATTTT
NA	TRBD1	TRBJ1-2	TRBV18	CASSPTQGAAGYTF	TGTGCCAGCTCACCTACACAGGGGGCCGCTGGCTACACCTTC
few	TRBD2	TRBJ2-5	TRBV28	CASSWARGGGGQETQYF	TGTGCCAGCAGTTGGGCCCGGGGGGGAGGGGGGCAAGAGACCCAGTACTTC
NA	NA	TRBJ2-7	TRBV21-1	CASSNGGRFYEQYF	TGTGCCAGCAGCAACGGCGGCCGCTTCTACGAGCAGTACTTC
NA	TRBD2	TRBJ2-5	TRBV7-2	CASSLKAGGNQETQYF	TGTGCCAGCAGCTTGAAGGCGGGAGGGAACCAAGAGACCCAGTACTTC
NA	NA	TRBJ2-7	TRBV27	CASSLFPESYEQYF	TGTGCCAGCAGTTTATTTCCAGAAAGCTACGAGCAGTACTTC
NA	TRBD2	TRBJ2-7	TRBV27	CASSLAGAHEQYF	TGTGCCAGCAGCCTAGCGGGGGCCCACGAGCAGTACTTC
NA	NA	TRBJ1-3	TRBV6-5	CASSSRPGSGNTIYF	TGTGCCAGCAGTTCCAGGCCAGGGTCAGGAAACACCATATATTTT
NA	NA	TRBJ1-3	TRBV7-9	CASSRMDKNSGNTIYF	TGTGCCAGCAGCCGGATGGACAAAAACTCTGGAAACACCATATATTTT
NA	NA	TRBJ2-7	TRBV5-6	CASSLTQGGYEQYF	TGTGCCAGCAGCTTGACTCAGGGGGGCTACGAGCAGTACTTC
NA	NA	TRBJ1-4	TRBV5-5	CATGTSRGYNEKLFF	TGTGCCACCGGAACGAGCAGGGGTTATAATGAAAAACTGTTTTTT
NA	TRBD1	TRBJ2-6	TRBV7-9	CASSSEAPGQGTGANVLTF	TGTGCCAGCAGCTCGGAAGCTCCGGGACAGGGTACTGGGGCCAACGTCCTGACTTTC
NA	NA	TRBJ2-7	TRBV2	CASSLDRLSYEQYF	TGTGCCAGCAGTTTGGACAGACTCTCCTACGAGCAGTACTTC
NA	NA	TRBJ1-3	TRBV7-9	CASSLVTASGNTIYF	TGTGCCAGCAGCTTAGTTACTGCGTCGGGAAACACCATATATTTT
NA	NA	TRBJ2-7	TRBV5-1	CASSLGSQRPYEQYF	TGCGCCAGCAGCTTGGGGAGCCAGCGCCCCTACGAGCAGTACTTC
NA	NA	TRBJ1-1	TRBV12-5	CASGFHMNTEAFF	TGTGCTAGTGGTTTCCACATGAACACTGAAGCTTTCTTT